Described below is a single T cell receptor beta chain sequence and its context. Its antigen is undetermined. Sequencing used immunoSEQ multiplex PCR; TCRdb keeps in-frame clones, though not all of them. The sample holds 55,000 to 65,000 clones, about 74% seen once. The data belong to a study of T cell responses to AZD1222 COVID-19 vaccine. Study results and limitations: Vaccine-associated CD4 TCRs spanned spike, dominant at 160-218 and 743-854. Repertoire sampling was restricted to post-peak T cell response timepoints. Spike-specific TCR breadth and depth rose after two AZD1222 doses.

The TCR sequence derives from an adult who received the AZD1222 COVID-19 vaccine. The sequenced sample was peripheral blood, obtained 28 days after the second AZD1222 dose.

CDR3 DNA sequence: TGCAGCGTTCGACAGGTTGCAAATTCACCCCTCCACTTT. Translation gives CSVRQVANSPLHF. The genes are TRBV29-1 and TRBJ1-6; TRBD1 is a possible D gene (6 bases). Trimming took off 5 bases at V and 7 bases at J, with 12 bases between the two ends. Germline-derived CDR1 and CDR2 are SQVTM and ANQGSEA. The CDR3 loop spans 13 amino acids.